The clone carrying this T cell receptor (beta chain) was seen at least ten times. The antigen remains unidentified. The data were taken from a study of metastatic and nonmetastatic thyroid tumors. Study at large: Malignant thyroid and benign thyroid patients provided blood and tumor or nodule tissue whose repertoires were compared.

Overall study results and limits: TCR beta diversity was reportedly significantly higher in malignant thyroid tumors than benign nodules, in blood and tumor.

CDR3 length: 11 amino acids. Germline V gives CDR1 MDHEN, CDR2 SYDVKM. Trimming left V 7 bases short and J 7 bases short, with 7 bases between. Patients had received no treatment of any kind before thyroid surgery. As processed by the authors: The study built a papillary thyroid cancer distant-metastasis classifier from CDR3 differences across clinicopathological groups. TCRdb reanalyzed the PCR reads with MiXCR. The V and J calls reflect TCRdb's pipeline rather than the authors' work. The table includes tens of thousands of clones, 14% detected once. The chain recombines TRBV28 with TRBJ1-4; D unclear. The sequence was obtained from a male donor with papillary thyroid cancer or a benign thyroid nodule (not recorded which). Some clones in this sample may be carry-over from other donors' samples. The material sequenced was blood. As DNA, the CDR3 is TGTGCCAGCAATATCGGTGAAAAACTGTTTTTT. Translation gives CASNIGEKLFF.